This T cell receptor beta chain was captured in a study of CXCR3-negative and CXCR3-positive naive CD8 T cells. Study-wide results and limits: CXCR3-positive naive cells carried more hydrophobic TRB CDR3s than CXCR3-negative ones. Fresh PBMCs were used in most assays, and CXCR3 expression partially decreased after cryopreservation. Memory CD8+ cells showed much lower diversity, while both naive subsets displayed comparably high diversity. Within a donor, both naive subsets shared TRBV-TRBJ usage, unlike memory cells.

Through 5' RACE with UMI labels, the TRB cDNA libraries were prepared. TCRdb reanalyzed the 5' RACE reads, giving one entry per CDR3 protein sequence and no DNA. The table lists some 6,700 distinct CDR3 sequences. The CDR3 has 14 amino acids. Germline V CDR1 and CDR2: DFQATT, SNEGSKA (reference sequence). Identification of naive CD8+ T cells rested on CD45RO-CCR7+CD27+CD95- status. Of note for this clonotype: Its antigen is as yet unknown.

Sequencing used naive CXCR3+ CD8+ T cells from blood. The subset here: CD45RO-CCR7+CD27+CD95- naive CD8+ T cells expressing CXCR3 (TNR3+). This sequence joins TRBV20-1 and TRBJ2-2; the TCRdb D gene call, TRBD1, has no DNA to confirm it. This TCR was sampled from a human donor in good health. Some clones in this sample may be carry-over from other donors' samples. CDR3 region: CSAREGQGIGELFF.